The TCR beta chain under discussion was sequenced for a study of blood T cell repertoires in COVID-19. Trimming pared 0 bases from V and 4 bases from J, leaving 13 bases between. There are 14 residues in the CDR3. The germline gives CDR1 GTSNPN, CDR2 SVGIG (reference sequence). Two consecutive negative NP/OP PCR tests, clearance, or resolved symptoms defined Cohort 3 recovery. Data came from immunoSEQ multiplex PCR; TCRdb stores just in-frame clones and leaves some out. The table lists 190,000 or so clones, approximately 80% of them singletons. The TCR sequence derives from a middle-aged man who had recovered from COVID-19. Sequencing was done on a sample of PBMCs or T cells enriched from blood (not recorded which). J is TRBJ2-7 and V is TRBV30; possible D gene TRBD2, 7 bases. The CDR3 protein is CAWSVGGALYEQYF. The CDR3 DNA sequence: TGTGCCTGGAGTGTAGGGGGGGCCCTTTACGAGCAGTACTTC.